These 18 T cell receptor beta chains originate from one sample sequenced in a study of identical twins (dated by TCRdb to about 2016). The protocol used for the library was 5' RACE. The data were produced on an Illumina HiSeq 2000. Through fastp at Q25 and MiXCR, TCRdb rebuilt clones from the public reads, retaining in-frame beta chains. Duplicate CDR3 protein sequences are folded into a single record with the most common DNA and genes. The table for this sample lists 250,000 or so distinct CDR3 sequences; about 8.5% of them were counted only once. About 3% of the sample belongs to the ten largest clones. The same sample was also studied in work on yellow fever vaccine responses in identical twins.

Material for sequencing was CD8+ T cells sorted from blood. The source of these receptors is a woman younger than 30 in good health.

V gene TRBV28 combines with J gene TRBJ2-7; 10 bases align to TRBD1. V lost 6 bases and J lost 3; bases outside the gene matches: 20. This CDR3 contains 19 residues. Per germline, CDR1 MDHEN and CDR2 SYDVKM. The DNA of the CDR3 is TGTGCCAGCAGCTCGTCCGGGACAGGGGAGTCAGGCCCCCTCTACGAGCAGTACTTC. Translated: CASSSSGTGESGPLYEQYF.

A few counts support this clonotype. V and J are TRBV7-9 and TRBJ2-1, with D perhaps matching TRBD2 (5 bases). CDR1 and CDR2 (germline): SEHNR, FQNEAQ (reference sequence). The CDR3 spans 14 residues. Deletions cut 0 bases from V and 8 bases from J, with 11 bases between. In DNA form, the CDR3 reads TGTGCCAGCAGCTTAGCCCTTCGGGGTCATGAGCAGTTCTTC. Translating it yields CASSLALRGHEQFF.

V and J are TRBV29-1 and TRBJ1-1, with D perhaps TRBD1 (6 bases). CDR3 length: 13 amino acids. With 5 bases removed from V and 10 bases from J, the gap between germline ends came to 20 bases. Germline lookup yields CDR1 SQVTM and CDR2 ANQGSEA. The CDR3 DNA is TGCAGCGTTCGGGACAAATCGGCTTTGGGAGCTTTCTTT. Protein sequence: CSVRDKSALGAFF.

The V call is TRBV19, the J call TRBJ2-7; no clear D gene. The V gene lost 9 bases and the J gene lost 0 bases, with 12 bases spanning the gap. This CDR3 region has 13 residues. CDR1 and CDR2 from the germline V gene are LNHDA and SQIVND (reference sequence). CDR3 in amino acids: CASVGPSSYEQYF. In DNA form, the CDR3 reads TGTGCCAGCGTGGGCCCGAGCTCCTACGAGCAGTACTTC.

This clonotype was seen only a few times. CDR3 nucleotide sequence: TGCGCCAGCAGCCAGACGGGACAGGGGAACACTGAAGCTTTCTTT. Encoded protein: CASSQTGQGNTEAFF. The chain joins TRBV4-1 to TRBJ1-1, with 9 positions matching TRBD1. CDR3 length: 15 amino acids. With V trimmed by 3 bases and J by 1 base, 3 bases remained unmatched. Germline CDR1 reads MGHRA; CDR2 reads YSYEKL.

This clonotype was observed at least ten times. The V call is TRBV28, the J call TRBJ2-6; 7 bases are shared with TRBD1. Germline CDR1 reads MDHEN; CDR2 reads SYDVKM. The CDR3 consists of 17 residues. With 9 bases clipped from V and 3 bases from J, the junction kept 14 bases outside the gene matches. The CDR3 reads CASSSGTGEFGANVLTF. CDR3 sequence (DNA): TGTGCCAGTTCATCGGGCACAGGGGAGTTTGGGGCCAACGTCCTGACTTTC.

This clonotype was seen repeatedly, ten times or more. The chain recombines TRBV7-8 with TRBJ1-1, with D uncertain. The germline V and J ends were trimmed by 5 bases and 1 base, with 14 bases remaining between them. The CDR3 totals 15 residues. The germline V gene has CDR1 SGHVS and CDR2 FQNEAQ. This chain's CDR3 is CASSTSWIGNTEAFF. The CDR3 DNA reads TGTGCCAGCAGCACAAGTTGGATAGGGAACACTGAAGCTTTCTTT.

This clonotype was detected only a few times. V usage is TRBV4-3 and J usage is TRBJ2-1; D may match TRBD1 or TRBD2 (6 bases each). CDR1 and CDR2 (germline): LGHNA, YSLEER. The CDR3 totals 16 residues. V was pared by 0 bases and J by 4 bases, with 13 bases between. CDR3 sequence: CASSQDFRGPYNEQFF. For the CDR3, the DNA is TGCGCCAGCAGCCAAGATTTTCGGGGGCCGTACAATGAGCAGTTCTTC.

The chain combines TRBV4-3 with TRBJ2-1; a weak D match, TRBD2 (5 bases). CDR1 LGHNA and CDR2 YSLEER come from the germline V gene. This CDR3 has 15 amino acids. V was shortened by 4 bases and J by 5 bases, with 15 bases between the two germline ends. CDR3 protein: CASSLATPAHNEQFF. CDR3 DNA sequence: TGCGCCAGCAGCCTAGCGACCCCAGCTCACAATGAGCAGTTCTTC.

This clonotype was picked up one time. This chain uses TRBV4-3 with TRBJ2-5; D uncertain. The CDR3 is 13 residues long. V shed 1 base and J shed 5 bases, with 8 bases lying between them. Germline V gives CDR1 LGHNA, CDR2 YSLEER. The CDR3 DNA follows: TGCGCCAGCAGCCAAGCGGCCCTGGAGACCCAGTACTTC. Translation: CASSQAALETQYF.

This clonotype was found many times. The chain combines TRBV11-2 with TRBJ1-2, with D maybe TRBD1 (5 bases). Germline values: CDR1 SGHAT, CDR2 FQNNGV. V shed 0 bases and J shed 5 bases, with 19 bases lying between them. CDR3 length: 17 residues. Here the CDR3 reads CASSLEPQGAGPYGYTF. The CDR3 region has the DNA TGTGCCAGCAGCTTAGAACCGCAGGGAGCGGGACCTTATGGCTACACCTTC.

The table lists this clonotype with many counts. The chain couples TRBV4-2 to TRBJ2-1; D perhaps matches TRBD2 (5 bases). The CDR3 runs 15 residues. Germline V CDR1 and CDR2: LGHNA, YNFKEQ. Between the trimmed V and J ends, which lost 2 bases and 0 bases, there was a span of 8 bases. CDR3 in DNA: TGTGCCAGCAGCCAAATACGGGACTCCTACAATGAGCAGTTCTTC. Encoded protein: CASSQIRDSYNEQFF.

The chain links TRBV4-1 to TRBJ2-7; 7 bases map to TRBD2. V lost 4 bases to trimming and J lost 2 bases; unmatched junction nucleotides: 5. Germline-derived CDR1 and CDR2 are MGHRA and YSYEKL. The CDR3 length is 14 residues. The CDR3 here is CASSRGLGAYEQYF. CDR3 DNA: TGCGCCAGCAGCCGAGGACTAGGTGCCTACGAGCAGTACTTC.

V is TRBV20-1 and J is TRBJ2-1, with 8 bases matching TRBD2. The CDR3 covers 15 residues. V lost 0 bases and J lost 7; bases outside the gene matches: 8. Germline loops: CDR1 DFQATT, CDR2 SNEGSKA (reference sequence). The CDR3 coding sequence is TGCAGTGCTAGAGATCAGGGAGCGGGAGAAAATGAGCAGTTCTTC. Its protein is CSARDQGAGENEQFF.

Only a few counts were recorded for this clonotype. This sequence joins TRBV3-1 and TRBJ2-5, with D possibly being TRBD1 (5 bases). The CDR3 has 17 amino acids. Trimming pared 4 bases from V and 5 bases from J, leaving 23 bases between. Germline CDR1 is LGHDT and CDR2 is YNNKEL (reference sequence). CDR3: CASSPPRPDKGWETQYF. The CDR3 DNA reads TGTGCCAGCAGCCCCCCCCGTCCGGACAAGGGATGGGAGACCCAGTACTTC.

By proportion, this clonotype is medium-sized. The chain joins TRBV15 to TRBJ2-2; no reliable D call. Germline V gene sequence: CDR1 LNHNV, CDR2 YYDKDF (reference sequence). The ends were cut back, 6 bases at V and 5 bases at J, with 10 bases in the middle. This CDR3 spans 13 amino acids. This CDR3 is CATSSSETGELFF. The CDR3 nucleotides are TGTGCCACCAGTAGCAGTGAAACCGGGGAGCTGTTTTTT.

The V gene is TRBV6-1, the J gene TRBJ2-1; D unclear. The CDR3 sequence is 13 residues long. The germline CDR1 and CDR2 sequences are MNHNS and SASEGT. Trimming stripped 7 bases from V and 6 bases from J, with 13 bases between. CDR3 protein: CASTLGYLNEQFF. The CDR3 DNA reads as TGTGCCAGCACCTTGGGGTACCTCAATGAGCAGTTCTTC.

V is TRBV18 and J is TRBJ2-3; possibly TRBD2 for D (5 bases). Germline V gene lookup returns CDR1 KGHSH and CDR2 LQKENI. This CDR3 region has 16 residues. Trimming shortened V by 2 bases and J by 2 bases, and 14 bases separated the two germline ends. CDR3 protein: CASSPADLPITDTQYF. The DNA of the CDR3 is TGTGCCAGCTCACCAGCGGACTTACCGATCACAGATACGCAGTATTTT.